This TCR beta chain appears in the sequencing data of a study of a mutant IDH1 vaccine in newly diagnosed glioma. Study-wide background: Vaccination began 4-6 weeks post radiotherapy alone, or with temozolomide cycles. Before enrollment, patients got radiotherapy alone, temozolomide alone, or mostly the combination.

Time point defined: week 47, end of study. The investigators gave 300 ug of mutant IDH1 20-mer peptide in each vaccine dose, together with topical imiquimod. In weeks 1, 3, 5, 7, 11, 15, 19 and 23, patients were immunized, eight times in all. As regards this clone: Its antigen is not known.

Sequenced by immunoSEQ multiplex PCR; TCRdb stores in-frame clones only, minus some. The sample holds tens of thousands of clones; roughly 89% are singletons and the top ten take approximately 12%. Study-wide findings and caveats: Among top peripheral T cell clonotypes, changes seemed unrelated to pseudoprogression.

The germline V gene has CDR1 WSHSY and CDR2 SAAADI. The CDR3 totals 13 residues. V shed 10 bases and J 2 bases; nucleotides not matched to a gene: 4. The material sequenced was PBMCs, taken from a glioma patient whose treatment included an IDH1 peptide vaccine. The clonotype comes from a woman aged 25 to 45 with glioma. The chain employs TRBV10-2 and TRBJ2-7; 11 nucleotides match TRBD2. This CDR3 is CATLSGGAYEQYF. The CDR3 DNA follows: TGCGCCACCCTTAGCGGGGGGGCCTACGAGCAGTACTTC.